In its sample, the clone carrying this T cell receptor beta chain was seen many times. Its specificity is unknown. RNA was extracted from bulk tissue without any cell sorting. More than 3 cm separated this lung sample from the edge of the tumor. This entry comes from a study of tumor and adjacent non-tumor tissue in lung cancer. Whole-study context: Aged roughly 30 to 76 years, patients included approximately 11 men and a few women with stage I to III disease.

V trimming: 2 bases; J trimming: 8 bases; junction bases outside the gene matches: 5. The CDR3 is 14 amino acids. Germline CDR1 SGHVS, CDR2 FQNEAQ. TCRbeta libraries were built with three rounds of nested PCR, modified from ARM-PCR. TCRdb reanalysed the multiplex PCR reads using MiXCR and keeps one entry per CDR3 protein. The sample yields 70,000 to 90,000 distinct CDR3 sequences, 65% to 85% seen once. Study-wide findings and caveats: Tumor tissue had significantly higher TCR diversity than normal lung. Higher tumor TCR diversity was associated with shorter survival. In normal lung, the top 100 clones were significantly more dominant than in tumor.

This sequence joins TRBV7-8 and TRBJ2-1; 8 nucleotides align to TRBD2. The sequence came from a man aged 55 to 69 with non-small cell lung cancer. The specimen sequenced was distant non-tumor lung tissue. CDR3 sequence reads: CASSLRTSTHEQFF. The CDR3 DNA sequence: TGTGCCAGCAGCTTAAGGACTAGCACCCATGAGCAGTTCTTC.